One and the same sample provided the 27 T cell receptor beta chains below, sequenced in a study of T-cell memory formation after mild COVID-19. TCRdb re-called the 5' RACE reads through MiXCR, storing one row per CDR3 protein. The sample contains 450,000 or so distinct CDR3 sequences, around a quarter of which appear only once. Sequenced sample: PBMCs or a T cell subset sorted from them (not recorded which). The receptors stem from an adult woman who had mild COVID-19 (a few samples of this study predate the infection). Cell type and time point are not known.

This chain links TRBV4-2 with TRBJ2-5, with unresolved D. Germline lookup yields CDR1 LGHNA and CDR2 YNFKEQ. The V end lost 3 bases, the J end lost 5 bases, and 10 bases lay between the germline ends. The CDR3 runs 13 residues. The CDR3 is CASSQAFGETQYF. The CDR3 DNA is TGTGCCAGCAGCCAGGCTTTTGGGGAGACCCAGTACTTC.

The table lists this clonotype with a few counts. The V call is TRBV4-2, the J call TRBJ2-1; D unclear. The CDR3 length is 13 residues. V was clipped by 2 bases and J by 6 bases, with 8 bases between them. The germline CDR1 and CDR2 sequences are LGHNA and YNFKEQ. Written as DNA, the CDR3 is TGTGCCAGCAGCCAAAGCTTATCCAATGAGCAGTTCTTC. Translating gives CASSQSLSNEQFF.

The chain links TRBV5-1 to TRBJ2-7, with TRBD2 matching 8 bases. Trimming cost V 3 bases and J 5 bases; bases outside gene matches: 13. Germline assignment: CDR1 SGHRS and CDR2 YFSETQ. This CDR3 contains 16 residues. The CDR3 DNA reads as TGCGCCAGCAGCTCGTCGTTCGGGAGGGCCTCTAACGAGCAGTACTTC. Its translation: CASSSSFGRASNEQYF.

This clonotype appeared a few times. V usage is TRBV11-2 and J usage is TRBJ1-1, with TRBD1 identical over 7 bases. V was clipped by 5 bases and J by 6 bases; unmatched bases: 9. This CDR3 contains 14 residues. The germline V gene has CDR1 SGHAT and CDR2 FQNNGV. The CDR3 sequence: CASSPTRTGSEAFF. For the CDR3, the DNA is TGTGCCAGCAGCCCTACTCGGACAGGCTCTGAAGCTTTCTTT.

The genes are TRBV7-2 and TRBJ2-7; TRBD2 matches 9 bases. V lost 7 bases to trimming and J lost 5 bases; unmatched junction nucleotides: 15. Germline assignment: CDR1 SGHTA and CDR2 FQGNSA. The CDR3 has 16 residues. The CDR3: CASNPGLATGSDEQYF. The CDR3 DNA sequence: TGTGCCAGCAACCCAGGACTAGCGACGGGCTCTGACGAGCAGTACTTC.

This clonotype was observed a few times. This chain links TRBV27 with TRBJ2-7; 11 positions agree with TRBD1. The CDR3 loop spans 16 amino acids. J lost 6 bases, V lost 4 bases, and 11 bases had no gene match. Looked up from germline, CDR1 is MNHEY and CDR2 is SMNVEV (reference sequence). CDR3 sequence reads: CASSSAGTGGGSEQYF. DNA for the CDR3: TGTGCCAGCAGTTCGGCCGGGACAGGGGGTGGTAGCGAGCAGTACTTC.

The rearrangement links TRBV30 to TRBJ1-2; D remains ambiguous. CDR1 is GTSNPN and CDR2 is SVGIG in the germline V gene (reference sequence). Trimming left V 2 bases short and J 5 bases short, with 12 bases between. CDR3 length: 13 residues. CDR3 nucleotide sequence: TGTGCCTGGAGTAAATCCCGAGGTTATGGCTACACCTTC. Translation: CAWSKSRGYGYTF.

In this sample, this clonotype turned up once. V is TRBV6-2 or TRBV6-3 and J is TRBJ2-1; 10 nucleotides match TRBD2. CDR3 length equals 15 residues. Per germline, CDR1 MNHEY and CDR2 SVGEGT. V gave up 2 bases and J gave up 4 bases; unmatched junction bases: 2. The CDR3 region has the DNA TGTGCCAGCAGTTACGTACTAGCGGGGTACAATGAGCAGTTCTTC. It encodes CASSYVLAGYNEQFF.

J is TRBJ2-5 and V is TRBV7-2; the D gene is possibly TRBD2 (5 bases). This CDR3 comprises 13 residues. CDR1 SGHTA and CDR2 FQGNSA come from the germline V gene. Trimming shortened V by 1 base and J by 11 bases, and 14 bases separated the two germline ends. CDR3 loop: CASSLDLALPQYF. CDR3 nucleotides: TGTGCCAGCAGCTTAGATCTAGCCTTGCCTCAGTACTTC.

The gene calls are TRBV7-9 and TRBJ1-3, with D uncertain. Germline-derived CDR1 and CDR2 are SEHNR and FQNEAQ (reference sequence). Trimming pared 10 bases from V and 0 bases from J, leaving 13 bases between. The CDR3 is made up of 14 amino acids. This chain's CDR3 is CATLDHHSGNTIYF. Here the CDR3 DNA reads TGTGCCACACTCGACCACCACTCTGGAAACACCATATATTTT.

This chain joins TRBV3-1 and TRBJ2-4, with 7 bases lining up with TRBD1. The CDR3 runs to 14 residues. The trim removed 2 bases at V and 9 bases at J, leaving 7 bases unmatched. Germline V gene data show CDR1 as LGHDT and CDR2 as YNNKEL (reference sequence). The CDR3 nucleotides read TGTGCCAGCAGCCAATCCGTAGGGGGCACCATTCAGTACTTC. Amino acids: CASSQSVGGTIQYF. The full variable domain, with the rest looked up from reference TRBV3-1 and TRBJ2-4, is DTAVSQTPKYLVTQMGNDKSIKCEQNLGHDTMYWYKQDSKKFLKIMFSYNNKELIINETVPNRFSPKSPDKAHLNLHINSLELGDSAVYFCASSQSVGGTIQYFGAGTRLSVL.

This clonotype was seen at least ten times. V usage is TRBV5-1 and J usage is TRBJ2-5; TRBD1 agrees at 7 bases. Trimming at V came to 4 bases and at J to 1 base, leaving 4 bases not matched to a gene. This CDR3 contains 14 residues. Germline loops: CDR1 SGHRS, CDR2 YFSETQ. The CDR3 nucleotides read TGCGCCAGCAGCACCGGGACAGCCCAAGAGACCCAGTACTTC. Protein sequence: CASSTGTAQETQYF. Together with reference TRBV5-1 and TRBJ2-5, the CDR3 gives the full variable domain: KAGVTQTPRYLIKTRGQQVTLSCSPISGHRSVSWYQQTPGQGLQFLFEYFSETQRNKGNFPGRFSGRQFSNSRSEMNVSTLELGDSALYLCASSTGTAQETQYFGPGTRLLVL.

The rearrangement uses TRBV20-1 and TRBJ1-4; TRBD1 is a possible D gene (6 bases). The CDR3 is made up of 14 amino acids. Per the germline V gene, CDR1 is DFQATT and CDR2 is SNEGSKA (reference sequence). V lost 7 bases, J lost 7 bases, and 19 bases lay in between. The CDR3 DNA reads as TGCAGTGTGACCCGGCCAGGGGCGGGTGAAAAACTGTTTTTT. This codes for CSVTRPGAGEKLFF.

In its sample, this clonotype was seen many times. The chain recombines TRBV7-6 with TRBJ2-1; 12 nucleotides align to TRBD2. CDR3 length: 15 amino acids. Germline trimming cut 5 bases from V and 8 bases from J; bases unmatched to any gene: 7. Germline CDR1 and CDR2: SGHVS and FNYEAQ. The chain's CDR3 is CASSPSGRVYHEQFF. The CDR3 coding sequence is TGTGCCAGCAGCCCTAGCGGGAGGGTTTATCATGAGCAGTTCTTC.

The V gene is TRBV20-1, the J gene TRBJ1-1; the D is unclear. V dropped 5 bases and J dropped 4 bases, with 20 bases sitting between them. CDR1 and CDR2 (germline): DFQATT, SNEGSKA (reference sequence). The CDR3 length is 15 residues. CDR3 DNA sequence: TGCAGTGCTCCGGCCTACTACAGAGACCTCACTGAAGCTTTCTTT. It translates to CSAPAYYRDLTEAFF.

The chain combines TRBV7-2 with TRBJ1-5, with 7 positions matching TRBD1. J lost 3 bases, V lost 8 bases, and 10 bases had no gene match. CDR3 length equals 15 residues. The germline CDR1 and CDR2 sequences are SGHTA and FQGNSA. The CDR3 DNA follows: TGTGCCAGCTCACTTAATGACAGGGCCAATCAGCCCCAGCATTTT. It translates to CASSLNDRANQPQHF.

In DNA form, the CDR3 reads TGTGCCTGGAGTTTAAAGGGGTCCCACGAGCAGTACTTC. Translation gives CAWSLKGSHEQYF. V is TRBV30 and J is TRBJ2-7, with D tentatively TRBD1 (5 bases). This CDR3 contains 13 residues. V lost 2 bases and J lost 5, with 13 bases in between. Germline loops: CDR1 GTSNPN, CDR2 SVGIG (reference sequence).

J is TRBJ2-6 and V is TRBV9; D ambiguous. Trimming removed 4 bases at V and 0 bases at J, with 8 bases between. The CDR3 spans 15 residues. Germline V lookup: CDR1 SGDLS, CDR2 YYNGEE. The CDR3 here is CASSTTVSGANVLTF. As DNA, the CDR3 is TGTGCCAGCAGCACCACTGTCTCTGGGGCCAACGTCCTGACTTTC.

This clonotype was counted many times. The chain has TRBV6-5 and TRBJ2-4; D ambiguous. V was pared by 0 bases and J by 6 bases, with 15 bases between. The length of the CDR3 is 16 residues. The germline CDR1 and CDR2 sequences are MNHEY and SVGAGI. CDR3 sequence (DNA): TGTGCCAGCAGTTACTCGATAGGCCCAACAATAAACATTCAGTACTTC. Translation: CASSYSIGPTINIQYF.

There are a few counts of this clonotype. This chain connects TRBV7-9 to TRBJ1-5, with no clear D. V lost 5 bases and J lost 5, with 10 bases in between. The CDR3 sequence is 13 residues long. CDR1 is SEHNR and CDR2 is FQNEAQ in the germline V gene (reference sequence). This chain's CDR3 is CASSDGLDQPQHF. The CDR3 region has the DNA TGTGCCAGCAGCGACGGCTTAGATCAGCCCCAGCATTTT. The variable domain in full, completed from reference TRBV7-9 and TRBJ1-5, reads DTGVSQNPRHKITKRGQNVTFRCDPISEHNRLYWYRQTLGQGPEFLTYFQNEAQLEKSRLLSDRFSAERPKGSFSTLEIQRTEQGDSAMYLCASSDGLDQPQHFGDGTRLSIL.

The chain joins TRBV10-3 to TRBJ2-7, with 7 bases that match TRBD1. The CDR3 is made up of 14 amino acids. V was pared by 2 bases and J by 2 bases, with 3 bases of the junction left unmatched. The V gene's germline CDR1 is ENHRY and CDR2 SYGVKD. The chain's CDR3 is CAISEGQAAYEQYF. Written as DNA, the CDR3 is TGTGCCATCAGTGAGGGACAGGCGGCCTACGAGCAGTACTTC.

This chain joins TRBV24-1 and TRBJ2-2; possible D gene TRBD2, 5 bases. The CDR3 totals 14 residues. V was clipped by 4 bases and J by 7 bases, with 12 bases between them. Germline V lookup: CDR1 KGHDR, CDR2 SFDVKD. The CDR3 DNA reads TGTGCCACCAGTGACCCGTGGGAGCTCGGGGAGCTGTTTTTT. Translating it yields CATSDPWELGELFF.

This chain joins TRBV7-8 and TRBJ2-3; perhaps TRBD2 as D (5 bases). The germline CDR1 and CDR2 sequences are SGHVS and FQNEAQ. The CDR3 sequence is 12 residues long. V was shortened by 5 bases and J by 9 bases, with 12 bases between the two germline ends. In nucleotides, the CDR3 is TGTGCCAGCAGCCCCCTAGCCCGGACGCAGTATTTT. Translated, it gives CASSPLARTQYF.

This clonotype was seen only a few times. The chain has TRBV29-1 and TRBJ2-1, with 9 bases aligning to TRBD2. Germline values: CDR1 SQVTM, CDR2 ANQGSEA. Trimming removed 6 bases from V and 0 bases from J; junction bases left unmatched: 6. The CDR3 sequence is 15 residues long. CDR3 protein: CSVNIAGVSYNEQFF. DNA for the CDR3: TGCAGCGTCAATATAGCGGGGGTCTCCTACAATGAGCAGTTCTTC.

The rearrangement uses TRBV5-1 and TRBJ1-6; D not resolved. The V gene lost 0 bases and the J gene lost 9 bases, with 13 bases spanning the gap. The CDR3 loop spans 15 amino acids. Germline V gene lookup returns CDR1 SGHRS and CDR2 YFSETQ. CDR3 sequence (DNA): TGCGCCAGCAGCTTGGACGGATCTCCCCCTTCACCCCTCCACTTT. This sequence encodes CASSLDGSPPSPLHF.

V is TRBV20-1 and J is TRBJ1-2; D gene unclear. Germline CDR1 reads DFQATT; CDR2 reads SNEGSKA (reference sequence). The CDR3 loop spans 13 amino acids. V lost 2 bases to trimming and J lost 5 bases, with 12 bases between them. The CDR3 nucleotides are TGCAGTGCTAGATTGGCCTTAGGGTATGGCTACACCTTC. The encoded protein is CSARLALGYGYTF.

This clonotype is a singleton in its sample. This rearrangement joins TRBV6-5 to TRBJ2-5, with 10 bases matching TRBD1. This CDR3 is built from 15 residues. V lost 6 bases to trimming and J lost 4 bases; unmatched junction nucleotides: 8. CDR1 MNHEY and CDR2 SVGAGI come from the germline V gene. The CDR3 DNA reads TGTGCCAGCAGACCTGACAGGGGGCGCGTAGAGACCCAGTACTTC. Protein sequence: CASRPDRGRVETQYF.